One sample yielded the 29 T cell receptor beta chains listed below, sequenced in a study of blood T cells in healthy people across ages. Primed by a sample-barcoded 5' primer and a J-beta primer mix, a second PCR proceeded for roughly 6 to 12 cycles. One entry per CDR3 protein, called by TCRdb with MiXCR from the 5' RACE reads. The table records 590,000 or so distinct CDR3 sequences, 25% to 35% of them present only once. Sequencing used blood. These receptors all come from a woman older than 75 in good health.

The gene calls are TRBV7-2 and TRBJ2-1; D not certain. The CDR3 runs to 15 residues. V was shortened by 7 bases and J by 13 bases, with 26 bases between the two germline ends. Germline assignment: CDR1 SGHTA and CDR2 FQGNSA. CDR3 amino acids: CASTQSLGNAETQFF. CDR3 nucleotides: TGTGCCAGCACCCAGTCACTGGGTAACGCGGAGACCCAGTTCTTC.

This clonotype appeared many times. This chain joins TRBV5-1 and TRBJ2-7, with TRBD1 identical over 8 bases. This CDR3 has 15 amino acids. The germline V gene encodes CDR1 SGHRS and CDR2 YFSETQ. V shed 2 bases and J 7 bases; nucleotides not matched to a gene: 11. CDR3 in amino acids: CASSFMAGGKWEQYF. The DNA for the CDR3 is TGCGCCAGCAGCTTTATGGCAGGGGGCAAGTGGGAGCAGTACTTC.

The rearrangement uses TRBV5-1 and TRBJ1-1, with TRBD1 as a possible D gene (5 bases). V was cut by 0 bases and J by 1 base, with 19 bases left in between. This CDR3 spans 18 amino acids. CDR1 is SGHRS, CDR2 YFSETQ, per germline. In nucleotides, the CDR3 is TGCGCCAGCAGCTTGGGGACGGCGTCGGGGCGCGGGAACACTGAAGCTTTCTTT. Its protein product is CASSLGTASGRGNTEAFF.

The sample holds many counts of this clonotype. The chain uses TRBV11-1 and TRBJ2-2, with D perhaps TRBD1 (5 bases). The germline gives CDR1 SGHAT, CDR2 FQDESV (reference sequence). V shed 2 bases and J shed 8 bases, with 9 bases lying between them. The CDR3 consists of 13 residues. The DNA of the CDR3 is TGTGCCAGCAGCTTAAGGGGTACAGGGGAGCTGTTTTTT. Translating gives CASSLRGTGELFF.

This clonotype was observed many times. The rearrangement uses TRBV7-9 and TRBJ2-7, with TRBD1 matching 7 bases. This CDR3 contains 15 residues. Per the germline V gene, CDR1 is SEHNR and CDR2 is FQNEAQ (reference sequence). Losses at the gene ends were 2 bases for V and 0 bases for J; bases not matched to a gene: 4. The CDR3 nucleotides are TGTGCCAGCAGCTTACGGGACAGTAGCTCCTACGAGCAGTACTTC. Translation: CASSLRDSSSYEQYF.

This clonotype was recorded many times. A read error may account for a junction end that differs from germline. The chain is built from TRBV6-1 and TRBJ2-7, with 9 bases matching TRBD2. CDR3 length: 15 amino acids. Per the germline V gene, CDR1 is MNHNS and CDR2 is SASEGT. The DNA of the CDR3 is TGTGCCAACAGTGTTCTAGCGGGGTTTTCCTACGAGCAGTACTTC. Encoded protein: CANSVLAGFSYEQYF.

Regarding this clonotype: Being one base from a much bigger clone, this may be a read error. This chain uses TRBV20-1 with TRBJ2-1; 12 bases match TRBD1. This CDR3 contains 15 residues. Germline V gene lookup returns CDR1 DFQATT and CDR2 SNEGSKA (reference sequence). The CDR3 protein is CSARSGQGALDEQVF. The CDR3 coding sequence is TGCAGTGCTAGATCGGGACAGGGGGCGCTGGATGAGCAGGTCTTC.

Remarks on this clonotype: This may arise from a read error, as a much more abundant clone is one base away. The rearrangement links TRBV29-1 to TRBJ1-1; D call uncertain. This CDR3 spans 12 amino acids. CDR1 SQVTM and CDR2 ANQGSEA come from the germline V gene. V dropped 7 bases and J dropped 11 bases, with 20 bases sitting between them. The DNA for the CDR3 is TGCAGCGGGACGGAGGTCGGGGTTCGGGCTTTCTTT. Its translation: CSGTEVGVRAFF. Drawing the rest from reference TRBV29-1 and TRBJ1-1, the complete variable domain is SAVISQKPSRDICQRGTSLTIQCQVDSQVTMMFWYRQQPGQSLTLIATANQGSEATYESGFVIDKFPISRPNLTFSTLTVSNMSPEDSSIYLCSGTEVGVRAFFGQGTRLTVV.

This clonotype was counted at least ten times. The chain uses TRBV10-3 and TRBJ2-1; 7 positions match TRBD1. Germline V gene sequence: CDR1 ENHRY, CDR2 SYGVKD. V lost 10 bases, J lost 0 bases, and 15 bases stayed unmatched. The CDR3 is 17 amino acids. CDR3 protein: CATTAGQAYSSYNEQFF. CDR3 sequence (DNA): TGTGCCACCACCGCCGGACAGGCCTATTCCTCCTACAATGAGCAGTTCTTC.

V gene TRBV20-1 combines with J gene TRBJ1-4, with D unclear. Trimming removed 4 bases at V and 3 bases at J, with 15 bases between. CDR3 length: 15 residues. The germline gives CDR1 DFQATT, CDR2 SNEGSKA (reference sequence). Here the CDR3 DNA reads TGCAGTGCTAAATCCCCGGCTATTTCTAATGAAAAACTGTTTTTT. It codes for CSAKSPAISNEKLFF.

Ten or more counts support this clonotype. The V call is TRBV7-2, the J call TRBJ2-1; 9 bases map to TRBD1. Germline values: CDR1 SGHTA, CDR2 FQGNSA. V was pared by 2 bases and J by 0 bases, with 2 bases of the junction left unmatched. This CDR3 is built from 16 residues. The CDR3 nucleotides are TGTGCCAGCAGCTTAACAGGGGGCGACTCCTACAATGAGCAGTTCTTC. Translation: CASSLTGGDSYNEQFF.

This clonotype was seen only a few times. Given a much more abundant clone one base away, this may be a read error. This chain joins TRBV20-1 and TRBJ2-4; tentatively, D is TRBD2 (7 bases). The J call may be incorrect, as the DNA end agrees better with TRBJ2-7. CDR1 and CDR2 (germline): DFQATT, SNEGSKA (reference sequence). This CDR3 is 14 amino acids long. The CDR3 reads CSASGGSLQSEQYF. In nucleotides, the CDR3 is TGCAGTGCCTCGGGGGGCAGCCTTCAGAGCGAGCAGTACTTC.

Worth noting for this clonotype: No conserved phenylalanine or tryptophan ends this CDR3, so it is likely a read error. The V call is TRBV6-2 or TRBV6-3, the J call TRBJ2-1; no firm D call. CDR1 is MNHEY and CDR2 is SVGEGT in the germline V gene. The CDR3 runs 12 residues. The ends were cut back, 0 bases at V and 6 bases at J, with 3 bases in the middle. CDR3 amino acids: CASSYSTNEQFC. Written as DNA, the CDR3 is TGTGCCAGCAGTTACTCAACCAATGAGCAGTTCTGC.

This clonotype occurred a few times. The chain combines TRBV30 with TRBJ2-5, with D maybe TRBD2 (7 bases). The V gene's germline CDR1 is GTSNPN and CDR2 SVGIG (reference sequence). This CDR3 comprises 17 residues. The V end lost 3 bases, the J end lost 0 bases, and 20 bases lay between the germline ends. The CDR3 spells CAWSGGLLWEYQETQYF. In DNA, the CDR3 is TGTGCCTGGAGCGGGGGGCTTCTTTGGGAATACCAAGAGACCCAGTACTTC.

This clonotype was picked up a small number of times. A much larger clone differs from this one at a single base, so this may be a read error. The chain employs TRBV20-1 and TRBJ2-4, with 15 positions matching TRBD2. This CDR3 region has 18 residues. Germline V gene sequence: CDR1 DFQATT, CDR2 SNEGSKA (reference sequence). CDR3 in DNA: TGCAATGCTAGGACGGGACTAGCGGGGGGAACAGCCAAAAACATTCAGTACTTC. Its translation: CNARTGLAGGTAKNIQYF.

There are many counts of this clonotype. V is TRBV3-1 and J is TRBJ1-6, with D uncertain. The CDR3 has 15 amino acids. The germline V gene encodes CDR1 LGHDT and CDR2 YNNKEL (reference sequence). Between the trimmed V and J ends, which lost 0 bases and 8 bases, there was a span of 11 bases. CDR3 sequence (DNA): TGTGCCAGCAGCCAAGATCCGACCCGGGATTCACCCCTCCACTTT. Its translation: CASSQDPTRDSPLHF.

Many counts were recorded for this clonotype. This rearrangement joins TRBV20-1 to TRBJ2-1; maybe TRBD1 (6 bases). The CDR3 is 11 amino acids. Trimming removed 7 bases at V and 6 bases at J, with 10 bases between. The germline gives CDR1 DFQATT, CDR2 SNEGSKA (reference sequence). Here the CDR3 DNA reads TGCAGTGGGTCAGGGGTCAATGAGCAGTTCTTC. It encodes CSGSGVNEQFF.

This clonotype showed up many times. The chain has TRBV15 and TRBJ2-1; 12 bases line up with TRBD2. J lost 5 bases, V lost 1 base, and 0 bases had no gene match. This CDR3 contains 15 residues. CDR1 and CDR2 (germline): LNHNV, YYDKDF (reference sequence). CDR3 coding DNA: TGTGCCACCAGCAGAGGACTAGCGGGGGACAATGAGCAGTTCTTC. It specifies CATSRGLAGDNEQFF. Variable domain in full (rest from reference TRBV15 and TRBJ2-1): DAMVIQNPRYQVTQFGKPVTLSCSQTLNHNVMYWYQQKSSQAPKLLFHYYDKDFNNEADTPDNFQSRRPNTSFCFLDIRSPGLGDTAMYLCATSRGLAGDNEQFFGPGTRLTVL.

This clonotype has ten or more counts. CDR3 protein: CASSLVNEQFF. The CDR3 DNA reads TGTGCCAGCAGTCTAGTAAATGAGCAGTTCTTC. This chain uses TRBV12-3 or TRBV12-4 with TRBJ2-1, with D unclear. This CDR3 spans 11 amino acids. Trimming shortened V by 5 bases and J by 7 bases, and 6 bases separated the two germline ends.

As for this clonotype: A read error is possible here, since a much larger clone lies one base away. The V call is TRBV3-1, the J call TRBJ2-5; D is uncertain. Per the germline V gene, CDR1 is LGHDT and CDR2 is YNNKEL (reference sequence). Trimming removed 8 bases at V and 5 bases at J, with 12 bases between. CDR3 length: 12 amino acids. CDR3: CASRPFAETQYF. The CDR3 nucleotides read TGTGCCAGCCGCCCGTTCGCGGAGACCCAGTACTTC.

This clonotype appeared many times. V usage is TRBV2 and J usage is TRBJ1-4; D not resolved. Per germline, CDR1 SNHLY and CDR2 FYNNEI. V was clipped by 0 bases and J by 7 bases, with 9 bases between them. CDR3 size: 14 residues. This chain's CDR3 is CASSEAGKSEKLFF. CDR3 in DNA: TGTGCCAGCAGTGAAGCAGGGAAAAGTGAAAAACTGTTTTTT.

This clonotype was recorded at least ten times. This CDR3 is CASSPLLQGGYNEQFF. DNA for the CDR3: TGTGCCAGCAGTCCGTTACTCCAGGGGGGATACAATGAGCAGTTCTTC. This sequence joins TRBV28 and TRBJ2-1; TRBD1 might be the D (7 bases). V lost 5 bases to trimming and J lost 4 bases, with 18 bases between them. In germline, CDR1 is MDHEN, CDR2 SYDVKM. This CDR3 has 16 residues.

In nucleotides, the CDR3 is TGCAGTGCTAGGACTGGGACAGGGCCTACCCTCGAGGCCAAAAACATTCAGTACTTC. The encoded protein is CSARTGTGPTLEAKNIQYF. The V and J genes are TRBV20-1 and TRBJ2-4, with 9 bases lining up with TRBD1. The CDR3 totals 19 residues. Germline V lookup: CDR1 DFQATT, CDR2 SNEGSKA (reference sequence). With V trimmed by 3 bases and J by 1 base, 16 bases remained unmatched.

This clonotype turned up a few times. The chain couples TRBV3-1 to TRBJ1-6, with unresolved D. CDR1 is LGHDT and CDR2 is YNNKEL in the germline V gene (reference sequence). The length of the CDR3 is 14 residues. The germline V and J ends were trimmed by 1 base and 4 bases, with 5 bases remaining between them. CDR3 loop: CASSQGGYNSPLHF. CDR3 coding DNA: TGTGCCAGCAGCCAAGGAGGTTATAATTCACCCCTCCACTTT.

Comments on this clonotype: Relative to the germline gene, one junction end is altered; a read error may explain this. This chain links TRBV7-8 with TRBJ2-6; 8 bases align to TRBD1. The CDR3 is 16 residues long. Germline lookup yields CDR1 SGHVS and CDR2 FQNEAQ. CDR3 coding DNA: TGTGCCAGCAGCTTCAGGGGGCTCACGGGGGCCAACGTCCGGACTTTC. Protein sequence: CASSFRGLTGANVRTF.

Regarding this clonotype: Since a much larger clone is just one base distant, this may be a read error. The rearrangement uses TRBV2 and TRBJ2-1, with D perhaps given as TRBD1 or TRBD2 (5 bases each). CDR1 and CDR2 (germline): SNHLY, FYNNEI. V was trimmed by 11 bases and J by 3 bases, leaving 17 bases between them. The CDR3 loop spans 14 amino acids. CDR3 DNA sequence: TGTGCCGGCACTGAGGGCAGGGTCTACAATGAGCAGTTCTTC. Amino acid sequence: CAGTEGRVYNEQFF.

The chain links TRBV6-2 or TRBV6-3 to TRBJ1-1; D is unclear. The germline V gene encodes CDR1 MNHEY and CDR2 SVGEGT. The CDR3 is made up of 12 amino acids. V lost 6 bases, J lost 7 bases, and 12 bases lay in between. Written as DNA, the CDR3 is TGTGCCAGCAGGAACCCAATCGGTGAAGCTTTCTTT. This translates into CASRNPIGEAFF.

This clonotype was recorded a few times. The chain combines TRBV27 with TRBJ1-2; TRBD1 might be the D (5 bases). This CDR3 has 14 residues. CDR1 is MNHEY, CDR2 SMNVEV, per germline (reference sequence). Trimming pared 6 bases from V and 4 bases from J, leaving 15 bases between. The CDR3 loop reads CASSLSGGVYGYTF. The CDR3 DNA sequence: TGTGCCAGCAGCCTAAGTGGGGGGGTCTATGGCTACACCTTC.

The chain employs TRBV3-1 and TRBJ1-1; 7 bases match TRBD1. Germline-derived CDR1 and CDR2 are LGHDT and YNNKEL (reference sequence). V shed 6 bases and J 6 bases; nucleotides not matched to a gene: 13. The length of the CDR3 is 15 residues. The CDR3 spells CASRQNRGRTAEAFF. The DNA for the CDR3 is TGTGCCAGCAGGCAAAACAGGGGCCGAACGGCTGAAGCTTTCTTT.